This T cell receptor (beta chain) was captured in a study of early T cells in non-severe SARS-CoV-2 infection. For the study at large: From unsorted whole blood, bulk RNA was sequenced, and the chains remained unpaired. Notes on the study in general: Anti-spike CD8 responses were favored in VDJdb matching, and private and CD4 specificities were missed.

Individual cDNA molecules received unique molecular identifiers during library preparation. One entry per CDR3 protein results from TCRdb running MiXCR on the 5' RACE reads. Counted here are some 48,000 distinct CDR3 sequences, about 10% occurring once; the ten biggest clones make up about 8.3%. The CDR3 length is 15 residues. CDR1 and CDR2 (germline): LNHDA, SQIVND (reference sequence). V lost 5 bases to trimming and J lost 0 bases, with 8 bases between them. In this sample, this clonotype turned up many times. Antigen: not known. Sequences were obtained from whole blood. The sequence derives from an adult who was a healthcare worker with PCR-confirmed SARS-CoV-2 infection or an uninfected control (not recorded which). V and J are TRBV19 and TRBJ2-6; maybe TRBD2 (6 bases). CDR3 sequence (DNA): TGTGCCAGTAGTGGGAGGCCCTCTGGGGCCAACGTCCTGACTTTC. It encodes CASSGRPSGANVLTF.